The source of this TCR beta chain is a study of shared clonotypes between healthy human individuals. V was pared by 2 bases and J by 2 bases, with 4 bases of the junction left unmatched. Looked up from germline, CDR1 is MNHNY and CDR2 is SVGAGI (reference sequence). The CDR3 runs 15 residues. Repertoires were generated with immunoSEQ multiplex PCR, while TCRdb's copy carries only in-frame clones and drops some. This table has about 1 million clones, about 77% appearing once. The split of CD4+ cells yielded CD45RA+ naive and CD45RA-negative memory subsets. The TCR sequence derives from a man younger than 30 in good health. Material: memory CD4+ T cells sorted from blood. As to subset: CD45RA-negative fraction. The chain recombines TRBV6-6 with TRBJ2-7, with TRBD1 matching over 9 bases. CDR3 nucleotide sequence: TGTGCCAGCAGTTACGTGGGACAGGGCGCCTACGAGCAGTACTTC. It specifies CASSYVGQGAYEQYF.